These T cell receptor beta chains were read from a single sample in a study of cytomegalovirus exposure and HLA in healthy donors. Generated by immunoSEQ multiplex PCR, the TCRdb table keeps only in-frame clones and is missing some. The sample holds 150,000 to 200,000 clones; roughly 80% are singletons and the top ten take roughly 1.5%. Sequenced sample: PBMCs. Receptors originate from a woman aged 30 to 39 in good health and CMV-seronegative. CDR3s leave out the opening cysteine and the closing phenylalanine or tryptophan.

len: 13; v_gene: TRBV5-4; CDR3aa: ASSFVQQGSYEQY
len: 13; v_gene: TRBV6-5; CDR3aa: ASLPPGGGYNEQF
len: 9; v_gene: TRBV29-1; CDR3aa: SVSGNTEAF
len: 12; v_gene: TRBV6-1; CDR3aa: ASSSEQGYQPQH
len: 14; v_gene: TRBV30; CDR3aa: AWSEGLASSTDTQY
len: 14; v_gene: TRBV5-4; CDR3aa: ASSPGTGGARNEQF
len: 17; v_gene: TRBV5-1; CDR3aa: ASSLWTGVPTSLYNEQF
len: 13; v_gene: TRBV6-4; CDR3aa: ASSDSSSGANVLT
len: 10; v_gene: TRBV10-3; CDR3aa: ATRDTDRFGF
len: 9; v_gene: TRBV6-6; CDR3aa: ASSLRGSQY
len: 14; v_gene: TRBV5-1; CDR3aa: ASSPALAGNTGELF
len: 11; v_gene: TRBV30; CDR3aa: AWSVHAGAEAF
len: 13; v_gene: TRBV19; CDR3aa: ASSTPGTGGYGYT
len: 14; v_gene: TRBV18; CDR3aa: ASSLFSGTGSYEQY
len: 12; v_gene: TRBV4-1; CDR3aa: ASSQVSLSYEQY
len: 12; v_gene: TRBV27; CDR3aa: ASSPRQGSSPQH
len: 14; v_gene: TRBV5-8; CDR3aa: ASSSPPRRMNTEAF
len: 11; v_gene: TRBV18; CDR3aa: ASSPRGNYGYT
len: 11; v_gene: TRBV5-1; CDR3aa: ASSLVMTGELF
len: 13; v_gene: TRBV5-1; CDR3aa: ASNIGGVSNTEAF
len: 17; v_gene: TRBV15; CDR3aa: ATSRPHSGGPLSSYEQY
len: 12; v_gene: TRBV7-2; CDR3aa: ASSRSTTIGELF
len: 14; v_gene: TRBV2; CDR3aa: ASLEVGGTGYNEQF
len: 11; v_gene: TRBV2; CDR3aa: ASRPGVTGELF
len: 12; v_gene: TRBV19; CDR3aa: ASRQGSSGNTIY
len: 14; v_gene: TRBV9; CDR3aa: ASSVVSGGATDTQY
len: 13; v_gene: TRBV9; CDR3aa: ASSAQGQGINEQY
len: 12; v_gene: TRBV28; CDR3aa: ASSLDRVVETQY
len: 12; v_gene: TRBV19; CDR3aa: ASSRDRERYGYT
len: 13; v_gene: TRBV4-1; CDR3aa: ASSQVRPTNEKLF
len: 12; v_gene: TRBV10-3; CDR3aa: AISWTSGYYEQY
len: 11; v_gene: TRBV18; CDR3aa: ASKGGPADTQY
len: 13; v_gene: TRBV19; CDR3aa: AISRGAADNSPLH
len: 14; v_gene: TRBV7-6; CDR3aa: ASSFGLAGGQETQY
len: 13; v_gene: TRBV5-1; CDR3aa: ASSLMTGSSYEQY
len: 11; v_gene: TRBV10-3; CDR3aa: AITRSLSYEQY
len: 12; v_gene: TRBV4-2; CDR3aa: ASSQERTGRGYT
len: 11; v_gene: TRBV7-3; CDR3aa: ASSPGQGKEAF
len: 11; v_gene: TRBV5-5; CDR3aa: ASSLQGDTEAF
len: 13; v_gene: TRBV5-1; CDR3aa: ASGNPGGHGNTIY
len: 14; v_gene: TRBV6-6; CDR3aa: ASTDSAGAHSYEQY
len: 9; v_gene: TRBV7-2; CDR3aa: ASSPSPGYT
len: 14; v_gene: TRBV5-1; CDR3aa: ASSRGWGDSYNEQF
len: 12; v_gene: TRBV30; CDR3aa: AWSKRVTAGELF
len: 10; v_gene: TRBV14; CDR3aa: ASSQAIYTQY
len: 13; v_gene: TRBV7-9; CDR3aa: ASSLLSGNGNTIY
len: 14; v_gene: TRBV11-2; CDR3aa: ASSAQGGGFNEKLF
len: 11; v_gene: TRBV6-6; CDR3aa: ASSRAGEYGYT
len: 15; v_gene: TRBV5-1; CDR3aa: ASSLADRQGSYNGQF
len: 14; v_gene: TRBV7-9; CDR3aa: ASSTRARSSYNEQF
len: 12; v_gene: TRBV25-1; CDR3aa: ASSKQGSNQPQH
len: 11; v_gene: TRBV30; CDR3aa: AWSFTGPSGYT
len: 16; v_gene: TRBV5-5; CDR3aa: ASSLSDRSNPRVEKLF